This T cell receptor (beta chain) emerged from a study of early T cells in non-severe SARS-CoV-2 infection (dated by TCRdb to the early 2020s). Notes on the research overall: Because TCR sequencing relied on bulk RNA taken from unsorted whole blood, pairing of alpha and beta chains was not possible.

The protocol used for the library was 5' RACE. Sequencing took place on a NextSeq 500. The TCR library protocol attached unique molecular identifiers to individual cDNA molecules to correct for sequencing error and PCR bias. TCR alpha and beta chains were both sequenced, and the abundances of alpha and beta sequences in each sample were closely correlated with each other. In the source study's methods: Decombinator V4 was used to annotate TCR sequences for V gene, J gene and CDR3. Expanded TCRs were defined as changing significantly between any two time points under a Poisson model with p below 0.0001. TCR abundances were normalised to the total number of TCRs sequenced in each sample and reported as counts per million. TRAV1-2 paired with TRAJ12, TRAJ20 or TRAJ33 defined MAIT TCRs, while TRAV10 paired with TRAJ18 defined iNKT TCRs. VDJdb, accessed 1 November 2021, was searched for CMV, EBV and SARS-CoV-2 annotated TCRs, excluding TCRs annotated for multiple antigens. TCRdb trimmed public reads at Q25 via fastp, called clones via MiXCR and kept in-frame beta chains. When rows share a CDR3 protein, they turn into one entry using the most common DNA and genes. The V and J calls reflect TCRdb's pipeline rather than the authors' work. Counted in this sample were 35,000 to 45,000 distinct CDR3 sequences; roughly 6.6% of them appeared once. The ten largest clonotypes hold less than 25% of the sample.

Note on this clonotype: The antigen this receptor binds is unknown. No quality values exist for individual bases; no much larger clone is one base distant.

Broader findings and caveats from the paper: Matching against VDJdb was skewed toward anti-spike CD8 responses, likely underestimated virus-specific expansions, and missed private and CD4 specificities.

This was a case-control study nested in a cohort of healthcare workers in London, UK, who had nasopharyngeal swab PCR tests and blood samples taken every week. Healthcare workers were recruited during the week of the UK lockdown, between 23 and 31 March 2020, and followed weekly for up to about 16 weeks. For CDR1 and CDR2, the germline V gene lists KGHSH and LQKENI. The CDR3 spans 13 residues, from the cysteine through the phenylalanine. The only DNA kept is the CDR3, 39 bases in frame from the first base. V is reduced by 4 bases and J by 6 bases, leaving a spacing of 10 bases between them. The receptor chain draws on TRBV18 and TRBJ1-5, with no confident D gene call. The sample here was whole blood, taken at baseline. The TCR comes from an adult who was a healthcare worker with PCR-confirmed SARS-CoV-2 infection or an uninfected control (not recorded which). The CDR3 here reads CASSLDPIQPQHF. The nucleotides read TGTGCCAGCTCACTCGACCCCATTCAGCCCCAGCATTTT.